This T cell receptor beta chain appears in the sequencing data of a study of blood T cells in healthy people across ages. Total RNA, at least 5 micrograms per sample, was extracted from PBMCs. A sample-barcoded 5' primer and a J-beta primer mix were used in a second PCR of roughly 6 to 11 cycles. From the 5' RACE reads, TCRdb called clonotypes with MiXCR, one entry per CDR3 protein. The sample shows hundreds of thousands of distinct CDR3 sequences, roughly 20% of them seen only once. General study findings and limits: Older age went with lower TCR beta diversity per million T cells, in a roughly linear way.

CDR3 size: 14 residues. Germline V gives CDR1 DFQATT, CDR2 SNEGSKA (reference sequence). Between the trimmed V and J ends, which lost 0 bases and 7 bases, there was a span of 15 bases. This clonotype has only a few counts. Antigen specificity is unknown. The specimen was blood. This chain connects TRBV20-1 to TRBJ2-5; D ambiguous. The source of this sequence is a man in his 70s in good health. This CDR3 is CSAREPAPWMTQYF. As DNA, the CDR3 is TGCAGTGCTAGAGAACCAGCCCCCTGGATGACCCAGTACTTC.